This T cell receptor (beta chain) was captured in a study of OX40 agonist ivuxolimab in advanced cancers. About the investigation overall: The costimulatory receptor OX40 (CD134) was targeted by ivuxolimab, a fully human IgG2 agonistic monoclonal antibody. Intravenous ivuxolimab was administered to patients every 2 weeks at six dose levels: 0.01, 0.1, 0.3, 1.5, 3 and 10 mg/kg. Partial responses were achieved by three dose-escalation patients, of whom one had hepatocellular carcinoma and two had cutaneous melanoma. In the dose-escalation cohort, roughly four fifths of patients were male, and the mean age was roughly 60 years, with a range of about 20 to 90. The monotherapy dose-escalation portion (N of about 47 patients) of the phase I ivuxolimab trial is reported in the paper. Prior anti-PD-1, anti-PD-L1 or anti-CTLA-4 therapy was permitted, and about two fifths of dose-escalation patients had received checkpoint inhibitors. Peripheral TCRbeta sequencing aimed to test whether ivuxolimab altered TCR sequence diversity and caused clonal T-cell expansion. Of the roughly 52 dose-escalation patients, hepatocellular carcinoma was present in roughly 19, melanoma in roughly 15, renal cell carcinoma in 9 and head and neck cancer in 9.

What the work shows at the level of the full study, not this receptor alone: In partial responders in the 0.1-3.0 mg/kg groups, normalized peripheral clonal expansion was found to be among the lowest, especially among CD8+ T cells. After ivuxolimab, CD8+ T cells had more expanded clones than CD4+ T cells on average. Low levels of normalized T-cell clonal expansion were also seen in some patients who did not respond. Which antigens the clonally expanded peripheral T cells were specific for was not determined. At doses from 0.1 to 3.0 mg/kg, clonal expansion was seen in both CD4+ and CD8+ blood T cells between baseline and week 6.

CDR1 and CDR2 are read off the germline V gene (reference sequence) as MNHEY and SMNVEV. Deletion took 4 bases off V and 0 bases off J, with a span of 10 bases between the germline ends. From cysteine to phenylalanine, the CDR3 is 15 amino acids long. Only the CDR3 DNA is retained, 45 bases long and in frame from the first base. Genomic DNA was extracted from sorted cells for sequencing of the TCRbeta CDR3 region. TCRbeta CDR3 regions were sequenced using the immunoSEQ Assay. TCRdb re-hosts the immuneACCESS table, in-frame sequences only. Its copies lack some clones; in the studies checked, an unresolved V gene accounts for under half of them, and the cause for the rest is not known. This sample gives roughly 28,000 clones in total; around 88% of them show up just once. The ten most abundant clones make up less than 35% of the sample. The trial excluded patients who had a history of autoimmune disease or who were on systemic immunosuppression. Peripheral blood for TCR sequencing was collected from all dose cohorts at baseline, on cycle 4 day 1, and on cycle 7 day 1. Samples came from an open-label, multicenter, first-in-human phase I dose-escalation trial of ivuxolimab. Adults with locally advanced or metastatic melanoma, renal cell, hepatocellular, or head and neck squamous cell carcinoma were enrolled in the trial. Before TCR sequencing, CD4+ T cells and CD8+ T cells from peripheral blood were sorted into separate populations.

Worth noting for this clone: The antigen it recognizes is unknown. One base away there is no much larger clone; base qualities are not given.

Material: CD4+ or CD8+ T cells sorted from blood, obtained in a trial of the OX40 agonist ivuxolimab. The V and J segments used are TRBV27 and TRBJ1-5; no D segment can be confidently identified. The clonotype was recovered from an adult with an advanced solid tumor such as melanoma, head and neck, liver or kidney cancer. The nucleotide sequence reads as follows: TGTGCCAGCAGTTACAGCATGGATAGCAATCAGCCCCAGCATTTT. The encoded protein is CASSYSMDSNQPQHF.